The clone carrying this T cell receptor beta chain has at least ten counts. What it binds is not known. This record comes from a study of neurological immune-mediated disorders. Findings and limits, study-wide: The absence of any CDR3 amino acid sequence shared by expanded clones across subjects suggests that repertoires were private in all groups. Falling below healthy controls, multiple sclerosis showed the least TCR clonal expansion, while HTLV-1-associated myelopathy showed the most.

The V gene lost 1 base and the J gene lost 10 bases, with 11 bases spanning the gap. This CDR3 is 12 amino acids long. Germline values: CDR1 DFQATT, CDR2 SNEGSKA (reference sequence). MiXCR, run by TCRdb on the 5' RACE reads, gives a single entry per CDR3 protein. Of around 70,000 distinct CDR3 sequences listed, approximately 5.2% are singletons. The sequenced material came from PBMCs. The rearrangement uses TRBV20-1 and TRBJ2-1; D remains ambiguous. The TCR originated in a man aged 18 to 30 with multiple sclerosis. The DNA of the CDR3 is TGCAGTGCTAGAGTGGGTTGGCGGGAGCAGTTCTTC. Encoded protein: CSARVGWREQFF.